The 15 T cell receptor beta chains presented below share a single source sample, sequenced in a study of shared clonotypes between healthy human individuals. The repertoire was sequenced with immunoSEQ multiplex PCR; TCRdb's copy has only in-frame clones and lacks some. The table has approximately 530,000 clones, 95% to 97% seen once. Sequencing was performed on naive CD4+ T cells sorted from blood. Subset reported: CD45RA+ positively selected. The receptor set was obtained from a woman younger than 45 in good health.

The CDR3 region has the DNA TGCGCCAGCAGCAGCAATAGCGGGAGGGCCGTAGAGGAGCAGTTCTTC. Its protein product is CASSSNSGRAVEEQFF. The rearrangement joins TRBV5-1 to TRBJ2-1; 11 bases align to TRBD2. The CDR3 is made up of 16 amino acids. V lost 4 bases, J lost 10 bases, and 13 bases stayed unmatched. Germline CDR1 reads SGHRS; CDR2 reads YFSETQ.

The chain carries TRBV10-3 and TRBJ2-5; TRBD1 matches 10 bases. The ends lost 2 bases at V and 2 bases at J; junction bases unmatched: 2. Germline V gives CDR1 ENHRY, CDR2 SYGVKD. The CDR3 runs 15 residues. The CDR3 DNA is TGTGCCATCAGTGAGAGGACAGGGGGACAAGAGACCCAGTACTTC. Amino acid sequence: CAISERTGGQETQYF.

The rearrangement uses TRBV5-1 and TRBJ1-5; 9 bases line up with TRBD1. CDR1 SGHRS and CDR2 YFSETQ come from the germline V gene. Trimming cost V 4 bases and J 7 bases; bases outside gene matches: 6. This CDR3 region has 14 residues. CDR3 loop: CASSRTGEGQPQHF. Here the CDR3 DNA reads TGCGCCAGCAGCCGGACAGGGGAAGGGCAGCCCCAGCATTTT.

V usage is TRBV11-2 and J usage is TRBJ1-3, with TRBD1 matching over 8 bases. After removal of 5 bases from V and 4 bases from J, the junction contained 4 bases not matched to a gene. From germline, CDR1 is SGHAT and CDR2 FQNNGV. The CDR3 totals 14 residues. CDR3 loop: CASSKTGAGNTIYF. Here the CDR3 DNA reads TGTGCCAGCAGCAAGACAGGGGCAGGAAACACCATATATTTT.

The J gene is TRBJ1-5, the V gene TRBV28; 9 bases line up with TRBD1. Trimming cost V 4 bases and J 3 bases; bases outside gene matches: 13. The CDR3 sequence is 18 residues long. Germline loops: CDR1 MDHEN, CDR2 SYDVKM. Written as DNA, the CDR3 is TGTGCCAGCAGTTCCGAACTGAACAGGGGGCGAATCAATCAGCCCCAGCATTTT. It is translated as CASSSELNRGRINQPQHF.

This clone was observed a handful of times. The chain recombines TRBV28 with TRBJ1-5, with TRBD1 as a possible D gene (6 bases). The CDR3 has 12 residues. Looked up from germline, CDR1 is MDHEN and CDR2 is SYDVKM. Deletions cut 7 bases from V and 7 bases from J, with 11 bases between. DNA of the CDR3: TGTGCCAGCACGCCAGGGGTGCAGCCCCAGCATTTT. This encodes CASTPGVQPQHF.

The chain couples TRBV30 to TRBJ1-1, with a possible D match to TRBD1 (5 bases). There are 13 residues in the CDR3. V was pared by 1 base and J by 5 bases, with 11 bases between. The germline V gene encodes CDR1 GTSNPN and CDR2 SVGIG (reference sequence). The CDR3 spells CAWSGGRVTEAFF. CDR3 sequence (DNA): TGTGCCTGGAGTGGGGGCAGGGTAACTGAAGCTTTCTTT.

CDR3 coding DNA: TGTGCCAGCAGCGTGAACAGGGATATCACCTACGAGCAGTACTTC. Translating it yields CASSVNRDITYEQYF. The V call is TRBV7-8, the J call TRBJ2-7; weak D call: TRBD1 (6 bases). This CDR3 region has 15 residues. CDR1 and CDR2 from the germline V gene are SGHVS and FQNEAQ. Trimming pared 5 bases from V and 2 bases from J, leaving 16 bases between.

This clone was seen just once. The rearrangement links TRBV20-1 to TRBJ2-7; D gene ambiguous. Looked up from germline, CDR1 is DFQATT and CDR2 is SNEGSKA (reference sequence). The CDR3 covers 10 residues. Trimming took 6 bases from V and 2 from J, leaving 5 bases between them. CDR3 loop: CSAATYEQYF. The CDR3 coding sequence is TGCAGTGCGGCCACCTACGAGCAGTACTTC.

This chain links TRBV6-1 with TRBJ1-5; D is uncertain. This CDR3 is built from 13 residues. Per germline, CDR1 MNHNS and CDR2 SASEGT. V was clipped by 4 bases and J by 5 bases, with 9 bases between them. CDR3 sequence (DNA): TGTGCCAGCAGTGCGCTACAAGATCAGCCCCAGCATTTT. This sequence encodes CASSALQDQPQHF.

J is TRBJ1-4 and V is TRBV30, with D unclear. Trimming removed 3 bases at V and 6 bases at J, with 14 bases between. Germline V lookup: CDR1 GTSNPN, CDR2 SVGIG (reference sequence). This CDR3 has 14 residues. The CDR3 loop is CAWRRYGGDEKLFF. The CDR3 coding sequence is TGTGCCTGGAGACGGTACGGTGGGGATGAAAAACTGTTTTTT.

In nucleotides, the CDR3 is TGTGCCAGCAGCTTAGGGGGGCTTGGTGCCTTCATGAACGAGCAGTACTTC. Its translation is CASSLGGLGAFMNEQYF. The chain combines TRBV7-8 with TRBJ2-7, with D tentatively TRBD1 (6 bases). The CDR3 extends over 17 amino acids. Trimming removed 1 base at V and 5 bases at J, with 21 bases between. Germline CDR1 is SGHVS and CDR2 is FQNEAQ.

The chain employs TRBV7-2 and TRBJ2-3, with 14 bases lining up with TRBD2. This CDR3 comprises 16 residues. Germline V gene sequence: CDR1 SGHTA, CDR2 FQGNSA. Trimming cost V 5 bases and J 5 bases; bases outside gene matches: 6. In nucleotides, the CDR3 is TGTGCCAGCAGCACAGCAGGGACTAGCGGGAGAGATACGCAGTATTTT. It yields the protein CASSTAGTSGRDTQYF.

This clone appeared a single time. The rearrangement joins TRBV2 to TRBJ2-1; D is unresolved. Deletions cut 9 bases from V and 1 base from J, with 10 bases between. Germline-derived CDR1 and CDR2 are SNHLY and FYNNEI. CDR3 length: 13 amino acids. CDR3 in amino acids: CARKSISYNEQFF. The DNA for the CDR3 is TGTGCCAGGAAGTCCATTTCCTACAATGAGCAGTTCTTC.

About this clone itself: The junction and the germline gene differ at one end; a read error may be behind it. The chain carries TRBV15 and TRBJ2-7, with a possible D match to TRBD2 (5 bases). CDR1 and CDR2 from the germline V gene are LNHNV and YYDKDF (reference sequence). The CDR3 has 13 residues. CDR3 sequence: CATSRARAEAFDF. CDR3 DNA: TGTGCCACCAGCAGGGCCCGGGCGGAGGCGTTTGACTTC.